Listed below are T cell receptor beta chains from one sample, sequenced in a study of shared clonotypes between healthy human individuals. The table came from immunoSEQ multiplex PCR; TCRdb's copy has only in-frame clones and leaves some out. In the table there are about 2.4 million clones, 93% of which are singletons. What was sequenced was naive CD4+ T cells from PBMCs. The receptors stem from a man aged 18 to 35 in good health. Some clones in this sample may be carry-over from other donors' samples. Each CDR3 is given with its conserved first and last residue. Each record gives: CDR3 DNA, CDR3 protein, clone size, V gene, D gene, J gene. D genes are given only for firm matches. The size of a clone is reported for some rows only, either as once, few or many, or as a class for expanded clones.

cdr3_nt: TGTGCCAGCAGTTTATCTGGACTAGTAAACTACGAGCAGTACTTC; cdr3_aa: CASSLSGLVNYEQYF; clone_size: .; v_call: TRBV28; d_call: TRBD2; j_call: TRBJ2-7
cdr3_nt: TGTGCCAGCAGGAGGACAGGGAATGAAAAACTGTTTTTT; cdr3_aa: CASRRTGNEKLFF; clone_size: .; v_call: TRBV6-1; d_call: TRBD1; j_call: TRBJ1-4
cdr3_nt: TGTGCCAGCAGCTTAGGACTAGCGGGAGGCTCCTACAATGAGCAGTTCTTC; cdr3_aa: CASSLGLAGGSYNEQFF; clone_size: .; v_call: TRBV11-2; d_call: TRBD2; j_call: TRBJ2-1
cdr3_nt: TGTGCCAGCACTAGACTAGCGGGCTCGAACACCGGGGAGCTGTTTTTT; cdr3_aa: CASTRLAGSNTGELFF; clone_size: once; v_call: TRBV2; d_call: TRBD2; j_call: TRBJ2-2
cdr3_nt: TGTGCCAGTAGTATTAAAGACACCATAGGGACCCAGTACTTC; cdr3_aa: CASSIKDTIGTQYF; clone_size: .; v_call: TRBV19; d_call: .; j_call: TRBJ2-5
cdr3_nt: TGTGCCAGCAGTTGGGACAGGGGGCTTCGTGAAAAACTGTTTTTT; cdr3_aa: CASSWDRGLREKLFF; clone_size: .; v_call: TRBV6-5; d_call: TRBD1; j_call: TRBJ1-4
cdr3_nt: TGTGCCAGCAGCGTAGCAGGGGACATATCCTACGAGCAGTACTTC; cdr3_aa: CASSVAGDISYEQYF; clone_size: .; v_call: TRBV9; d_call: .; j_call: TRBJ2-7
cdr3_nt: TGTGCCAGCAGCCAAGGGGGCCTAGCTCAACCGTCCGGAATCTACAATGAGCAGTTCTTC; cdr3_aa: CASSQGGLAQPSGIYNEQFF; clone_size: .; v_call: TRBV4-2; d_call: .; j_call: TRBJ2-1
cdr3_nt: TGTGCCAGCTCACCACCAGGCCTGGGCACAGATACGCAGTATTTT; cdr3_aa: CASSPPGLGTDTQYF; clone_size: .; v_call: TRBV18; d_call: .; j_call: TRBJ2-3
cdr3_nt: TGTGCCAGCAGTTGGGACAGGGGCTCCTACGAGCAGTACTTC; cdr3_aa: CASSWDRGSYEQYF; clone_size: .; v_call: TRBV6-5; d_call: TRBD1; j_call: TRBJ2-7
cdr3_nt: TGCGCCAGCAGCCTCTTTGTTGGGGACAGGGTCACTGAAGCTTTCTTT; cdr3_aa: CASSLFVGDRVTEAFF; clone_size: .; v_call: TRBV4-1; d_call: TRBD1; j_call: TRBJ1-1
cdr3_nt: TGCGCCAGCAGCTTGGGGGTCCCAGCTAGCGCGACGAGGATAGAGGCCCAGTACTTC; cdr3_aa: CASSLGVPASATRIEAQYF; clone_size: .; v_call: TRBV5-1; d_call: .; j_call: TRBJ2-5
cdr3_nt: TGTGCCAGCAGCTTGGGGGGTGGCAATCAGCCCCAGCATTTT; cdr3_aa: CASSLGGGNQPQHF; clone_size: .; v_call: TRBV5-4; d_call: .; j_call: TRBJ1-5
cdr3_nt: TGTGCCAGCAGCCAAGATGACCGAGGGTCACCCTGGGGTGAAGCTTTCTTT; cdr3_aa: CASSQDDRGSPWGEAFF; clone_size: .; v_call: TRBV4-2; d_call: .; j_call: TRBJ1-1
cdr3_nt: TGTGCCAGCAGCCGGTACGAATCCCACTACAATGAGCAGTTCTTC; cdr3_aa: CASSRYESHYNEQFF; clone_size: .; v_call: TRBV11-2; d_call: .; j_call: TRBJ2-1
cdr3_nt: TGTGCCAGCAGCTTTACAGACAGACGGAATTCACCCCTCCACTTT; cdr3_aa: CASSFTDRRNSPLHF; clone_size: once; v_call: TRBV11-2; d_call: .; j_call: TRBJ1-6
cdr3_nt: TGTGCCAGCAGTCCACAGGCGGACGAGCAGTACTTC; cdr3_aa: CASSPQADEQYF; clone_size: .; v_call: TRBV7-9; d_call: .; j_call: TRBJ2-7
cdr3_nt: TGTGCTAGTGGTTTGGGCGTCGAAACTAGCGGTTGGGAGACCCAGTACTTC; cdr3_aa: CASGLGVETSGWETQYF; clone_size: .; v_call: TRBV12-5; d_call: TRBD2; j_call: TRBJ2-5
cdr3_nt: TGCAGCGTTGCCCTAAGGGTGGCGGGACCCTACAATGAGCAGTTCTTC; cdr3_aa: CSVALRVAGPYNEQFF; clone_size: .; v_call: TRBV29-1; d_call: .; j_call: TRBJ2-1
cdr3_nt: TGTGCCTCTCTCACAGAGATGAACACTGAAGCTTTCTTT; cdr3_aa: CASLTEMNTEAFF; clone_size: .; v_call: TRBV10-3; d_call: .; j_call: TRBJ1-1
cdr3_nt: TGTGCCAGCAGCGTTCCGGCCACCAATTCACCCCTCCACTTT; cdr3_aa: CASSVPATNSPLHF; clone_size: .; v_call: TRBV7-8; d_call: .; j_call: TRBJ1-6
cdr3_nt: TGTGCCAGCAGTTTAAGACAGGGGGCGGCTAACTATGGCTACACCTTC; cdr3_aa: CASSLRQGAANYGYTF; clone_size: .; v_call: TRBV28; d_call: TRBD1; j_call: TRBJ1-2
cdr3_nt: TGCAGCGTTTGGGACAGGACGAACACCGGGGAGCTGTTTTTT; cdr3_aa: CSVWDRTNTGELFF; clone_size: .; v_call: TRBV29-1; d_call: TRBD1; j_call: TRBJ2-2
cdr3_nt: TGTGCCAGCAGGACCGGGCGGGGGAACACTGAAGCTTTCTTT; cdr3_aa: CASRTGRGNTEAFF; clone_size: .; v_call: TRBV11-2; d_call: .; j_call: TRBJ1-1
cdr3_nt: TGTGCCAGCAGCCCCAGTTCAACTAGCGTTTACAATGAGCAGTTCTTC; cdr3_aa: CASSPSSTSVYNEQFF; clone_size: .; v_call: TRBV9; d_call: TRBD2; j_call: TRBJ2-1
cdr3_nt: TGCAGCGCAGAAACTAGCGGGGAAGAGACCCAGTACTTC; cdr3_aa: CSAETSGEETQYF; clone_size: .; v_call: TRBV29-1; d_call: TRBD2; j_call: TRBJ2-5
cdr3_nt: TGTGCCAGCTCACCCCCCGGACCTGGACCTGGAAACACCATATATTTT; cdr3_aa: CASSPPGPGPGNTIYF; clone_size: .; v_call: TRBV18; d_call: .; j_call: TRBJ1-3
cdr3_nt: TGCGCCAGCAGCTTCTCACCGGGACAGACCCATCAGCCCCAGCATTTT; cdr3_aa: CASSFSPGQTHQPQHF; clone_size: .; v_call: TRBV4-1; d_call: TRBD1; j_call: TRBJ1-5
cdr3_nt: TGTGCCTCATGGACAGGTGGGAATTCACCCCTCCACTTT; cdr3_aa: CASWTGGNSPLHF; clone_size: .; v_call: TRBV30; d_call: TRBD1; j_call: TRBJ1-6
cdr3_nt: TGTGCCAGCGGACTAGCGGGAGGGCCTGACACCGGGGAGCTGTTTTTT; cdr3_aa: CASGLAGGPDTGELFF; clone_size: .; v_call: TRBV18; d_call: TRBD2; j_call: TRBJ2-2
cdr3_nt: TGTGCCAGCAGCTCCGGAATCCAAGAGACCCAGTACTTC; cdr3_aa: CASSSGIQETQYF; clone_size: .; v_call: TRBV7-3; d_call: .; j_call: TRBJ2-5
cdr3_nt: TGTGCCAGCAGCGGGGGGGCCCGAGGAGGAGAGACCCAGTACTTC; cdr3_aa: CASSGGARGGETQYF; clone_size: .; v_call: TRBV5-4; d_call: .; j_call: TRBJ2-5
cdr3_nt: TGCGCCAGCAGCCAAGATTGGGACAGGGGGCTGTTTTTT; cdr3_aa: CASSQDWDRGLFF; clone_size: few; v_call: TRBV4-1; d_call: TRBD1; j_call: TRBJ1-4
cdr3_nt: TGTGCCAGCACCCCGGGGACAGGGGATTATAGCAATCAGCCCCAGCATTTT; cdr3_aa: CASTPGTGDYSNQPQHF; clone_size: once; v_call: TRBV5-5; d_call: TRBD1; j_call: TRBJ1-5
cdr3_nt: TGTGCCAGCAGCCATCCCTCGGTAGCGGGAGGATCTGGGGCCAACGTCCTGACTTTC; cdr3_aa: CASSHPSVAGGSGANVLTF; clone_size: .; v_call: TRBV7-2; d_call: TRBD2; j_call: TRBJ2-6
cdr3_nt: TGCGCCAGCAGCCCAGGACTTCTCGCTACCTACGAGCAGTACTTC; cdr3_aa: CASSPGLLATYEQYF; clone_size: .; v_call: TRBV5-1; d_call: .; j_call: TRBJ2-7
cdr3_nt: TGTGCCAGTAGGAAGGGGGGCGAGGGGCCCCAGCATTTT; cdr3_aa: CASRKGGEGPQHF; clone_size: once; v_call: TRBV19; d_call: .; j_call: TRBJ1-5
cdr3_nt: TGTGCCAGCAGCTTACCACACGGCTTGAACACTGAAGCTTTCTTT; cdr3_aa: CASSLPHGLNTEAFF; clone_size: .; v_call: TRBV5-4; d_call: .; j_call: TRBJ1-1
cdr3_nt: TGTGCCAGCAGTTTAACCGGACAGACCCTCAACTATGGCTACACCTTC; cdr3_aa: CASSLTGQTLNYGYTF; clone_size: .; v_call: TRBV6-6; d_call: .; j_call: TRBJ1-2
cdr3_nt: TGCGCCAGCAGCCACAACGAGGCTAGCGGGGGCACCGGGGAGCTGTTTTTT; cdr3_aa: CASSHNEASGGTGELFF; clone_size: .; v_call: TRBV4-3; d_call: TRBD2; j_call: TRBJ2-2
cdr3_nt: TGTGCCAGCTCACCACCGGGGCGCTTTAGCGGCCACAATGAGCAGTTCTTC; cdr3_aa: CASSPPGRFSGHNEQFF; clone_size: .; v_call: TRBV18; d_call: .; j_call: TRBJ2-1
cdr3_nt: TGTGCCAGCAGCCGCGGATCGGGGGTCGGGTCCTACGAGCAGTACTTC; cdr3_aa: CASSRGSGVGSYEQYF; clone_size: .; v_call: TRBV11-2; d_call: .; j_call: TRBJ2-7
cdr3_nt: TGTGCCAGCAGCCACGGGGGATGGGGGGCTGGAAACGGGGAGCTGTTTTTT; cdr3_aa: CASSHGGWGAGNGELFF; clone_size: once; v_call: TRBV28; d_call: .; j_call: TRBJ2-2
cdr3_nt: TGTGCCAGCTCATCTAGACAGGGCTCCTACGAGCAGTACTTC; cdr3_aa: CASSSRQGSYEQYF; clone_size: once; v_call: TRBV18; d_call: TRBD1; j_call: TRBJ2-7
cdr3_nt: TGTGCCAGCTCAACGGCCCCCGGGTGGGGAGGGACCCAGTACTTC; cdr3_aa: CASSTAPGWGGTQYF; clone_size: .; v_call: TRBV18; d_call: .; j_call: TRBJ2-5
cdr3_nt: TGCGCCAGCAGCTTGCCATTGGGCGGTCTATCCTACGAGCAGTACTTC; cdr3_aa: CASSLPLGGLSYEQYF; clone_size: few; v_call: TRBV5-1; d_call: .; j_call: TRBJ2-7
cdr3_nt: TGTGCCAGCAGCGACCTAGGCAGGGCGTCCTACGAGCAGTACTTC; cdr3_aa: CASSDLGRASYEQYF; clone_size: .; v_call: TRBV11-2; d_call: .; j_call: TRBJ2-7
cdr3_nt: TGTGCCAGTAGTAGGACGCAGGTAGCTGGAAACACCATATATTTT; cdr3_aa: CASSRTQVAGNTIYF; clone_size: .; v_call: TRBV19; d_call: .; j_call: TRBJ1-3
cdr3_nt: TGTGCCAGCAGCCCGGACTCAAATCAGCCCCAGCATTTT; cdr3_aa: CASSPDSNQPQHF; clone_size: once; v_call: TRBV7-3; d_call: .; j_call: TRBJ1-5
cdr3_nt: TGTGCCAGCAGCGTAGGCACTAGACAAGAGACCCAGTACTTC; cdr3_aa: CASSVGTRQETQYF; clone_size: .; v_call: TRBV9; d_call: .; j_call: TRBJ2-5
cdr3_nt: TGCAGCGGGGATGACAGACAGTTTATGAACACTGAAGCTTTCTTT; cdr3_aa: CSGDDRQFMNTEAFF; clone_size: .; v_call: TRBV29-1; d_call: .; j_call: TRBJ1-1